Listed below are T cell receptor beta chains from one sample, sequenced in a study of blood T cell repertoires in COVID-19. The table came from immunoSEQ multiplex PCR; TCRdb's copy has only in-frame clones and leaves some out. The data contain approximately 360,000 clones, about 89% of them seen just once; the ten biggest clones take up around 1.3%. The specimen was peripheral blood. The receptors were sampled from a man in his forties with acute or convalescent COVID-19. Both conserved end residues are part of each CDR3. A D gene is named only where the DNA matches it firmly. Clone size is given for some rows only: seen once, a few or many times, or a class if the clone is expanded.

J gene: TRBJ1-1; clone size: NA; D gene: NA; V gene: TRBV5-1; CDR3 DNA: TGCGCCAGCAGCTCTAGGCCTGGGAACACTGAAGCTTTCTTT; CDR3 protein: CASSSRPGNTEAFF
J gene: TRBJ1-3; clone size: NA; D gene: NA; V gene: TRBV3-1/TRBV3-2; CDR3 DNA: TGTGCCAGCAGCCCTTGGGCTGGGCTACCTGGAAACACCATATATTTT; CDR3 protein: CASSPWAGLPGNTIYF
J gene: TRBJ2-1; clone size: NA; D gene: NA; V gene: TRBV12-3/TRBV12-4; CDR3 DNA: TGTGCCAGCAGTTTACGGCGGGACTTCCTGGGGTTCTTC; CDR3 protein: CASSLRRDFLGFF
J gene: TRBJ1-1; clone size: NA; D gene: TRBD1; V gene: TRBV5-1; CDR3 DNA: TGCGCCAGCAGCTACCGGACAGGGGAAACTGAAGCTTTCTTT; CDR3 protein: CASSYRTGETEAFF
J gene: TRBJ2-5; clone size: NA; D gene: TRBD2; V gene: TRBV6-5; CDR3 DNA: TGTGCCACAATCGCACTAGCGGGGCGGGAGACCCAGTACTTC; CDR3 protein: CATIALAGRETQYF
J gene: TRBJ2-7; clone size: NA; D gene: NA; V gene: TRBV4-2; CDR3 DNA: TGTGCCAGCAGCTCGCAAATAACAGGTTACGAGCAGTACTTC; CDR3 protein: CASSSQITGYEQYF
J gene: TRBJ2-7; clone size: NA; D gene: NA; V gene: TRBV19; CDR3 DNA: TGTGCCAGTAGTCCGAGAGGACAGTATAGCTATTCCCACGAGCAGTACTTC; CDR3 protein: CASSPRGQYSYSHEQYF
J gene: TRBJ1-1; clone size: once; D gene: NA; V gene: TRBV14; CDR3 DNA: TGTGCCAGCAGTCTATCCTCGTCTGAAGCTTTCTTT; CDR3 protein: CASSLSSSEAFF
J gene: TRBJ1-5; clone size: NA; D gene: NA; V gene: TRBV5-4; CDR3 DNA: TGTGCCAGCAGCCAGTGGGCTGGGGACTTTAGCAATCAGCCCCAGCATTTT; CDR3 protein: CASSQWAGDFSNQPQHF
J gene: TRBJ2-1; clone size: NA; D gene: NA; V gene: TRBV9; CDR3 DNA: TGTGCCAGCAGCGAGGGGGGACAGCTCTACACGGTGCAGTTCTTC; CDR3 protein: CASSEGGQLYTVQFF
J gene: TRBJ2-7; clone size: NA; D gene: TRBD1; V gene: TRBV28; CDR3 DNA: TGTGCCAGCAACCTCCCGGGGACAGGGGCCTACGAGCAGTACTTC; CDR3 protein: CASNLPGTGAYEQYF
J gene: TRBJ1-4; clone size: NA; D gene: NA; V gene: TRBV7-2; CDR3 DNA: TGTGCCAGCAGCCCAAGATGGGGGACAACAACTAATGAAAAACTGTTTTTT; CDR3 protein: CASSPRWGTTTNEKLFF
J gene: TRBJ1-2; clone size: once; D gene: TRBD1; V gene: TRBV9; CDR3 DNA: TGTGCCAGCAGCGCCGGACAGGACTATGGCTACACCTTC; CDR3 protein: CASSAGQDYGYTF
J gene: TRBJ2-2; clone size: NA; D gene: NA; V gene: TRBV12-5; CDR3 DNA: TGTGCTACAAAGGCGAGCGCCACCGGGGAGCTGTTTTTT; CDR3 protein: CATKASATGELFF
J gene: TRBJ2-7; clone size: NA; D gene: NA; V gene: TRBV5-6; CDR3 DNA: TGTGCCAGCAGCCTAAAAGGGGCAACCTACGAGCAGTACTTC; CDR3 protein: CASSLKGATYEQYF
J gene: TRBJ1-2; clone size: once; D gene: TRBD1; V gene: TRBV6-5; CDR3 DNA: TGTGCCAGCAGTTATCGACAGGGGCCAACTAACTATGGCTACACCTTC; CDR3 protein: CASSYRQGPTNYGYTF
J gene: TRBJ1-2; clone size: NA; D gene: NA; V gene: TRBV7-3; CDR3 DNA: TGTGCCAGCAGCCTTAACCTGGACAAAACCTATGGCTACACCTTC; CDR3 protein: CASSLNLDKTYGYTF
J gene: TRBJ2-1; clone size: NA; D gene: NA; V gene: TRBV5-4; CDR3 DNA: TGTGCCAGCAGCCCTTACTACAACTCCTACAATGAGCAGTTCTTC; CDR3 protein: CASSPYYNSYNEQFF
J gene: TRBJ2-1; clone size: NA; D gene: NA; V gene: TRBV24-1; CDR3 DNA: TGTGCCACCAGTGACCAAGGACAGCCCTCCTACAATGAGCAGTTCTTC; CDR3 protein: CATSDQGQPSYNEQFF
J gene: TRBJ1-2; clone size: NA; D gene: NA; V gene: TRBV19; CDR3 DNA: TGTGCCAGTAGTCCAACGCACAGGCCGACACCTAACTATGGCTACACCTTC; CDR3 protein: CASSPTHRPTPNYGYTF
J gene: TRBJ2-2; clone size: NA; D gene: NA; V gene: TRBV5-6; CDR3 DNA: TGTGCCAGCAGCCAACGGACTGCCTCGAACACCGGGGAGCTGTTTTTT; CDR3 protein: CASSQRTASNTGELFF
J gene: TRBJ1-1; clone size: NA; D gene: NA; V gene: TRBV5-1; CDR3 DNA: TGCGCCAGCAGCTTGTCGGGATTGAACACTGAAGCTTTCTTT; CDR3 protein: CASSLSGLNTEAFF
J gene: TRBJ2-3; clone size: few; D gene: TRBD2; V gene: TRBV9; CDR3 DNA: TGTGCCAGCAGCGTATCCCTAGCGGGCGCAGATACGCAGTATTTT; CDR3 protein: CASSVSLAGADTQYF
J gene: TRBJ1-4; clone size: NA; D gene: TRBD1; V gene: TRBV3-1/TRBV3-2; CDR3 DNA: TGTGCCAGCAGCCAACCTTTCGGGACAGGACGCTTCACTAATGAAAAACTGTTTTTT; CDR3 protein: CASSQPFGTGRFTNEKLFF
J gene: TRBJ2-3; clone size: NA; D gene: TRBD2; V gene: TRBV6-6; CDR3 DNA: TGTGCCGGGAGGGCCGTGGTAACAGATACGCAGTATTTT; CDR3 protein: CAGRAVVTDTQYF
J gene: TRBJ1-6; clone size: NA; D gene: NA; V gene: TRBV27; CDR3 DNA: TGTGCCAGCAGATTCTCGGGGAGCTCCTATAATTCACCCCTCCACTTT; CDR3 protein: CASRFSGSSYNSPLHF
J gene: TRBJ1-2; clone size: NA; D gene: NA; V gene: TRBV2; CDR3 DNA: TGTGCCAGCTTTCCAGGCCGAGATGGCTACACCTTC; CDR3 protein: CASFPGRDGYTF
J gene: TRBJ1-5; clone size: NA; D gene: NA; V gene: TRBV19; CDR3 DNA: TGTGCCAGTAGTATGGTCCGGGTAGAGCCCCAGCATTTT; CDR3 protein: CASSMVRVEPQHF
J gene: TRBJ2-7; clone size: NA; D gene: NA; V gene: TRBV4-2; CDR3 DNA: TGTGCCAGCAGCGCCTCCGCCAGGGCCTACGAGCAGTACTTC; CDR3 protein: CASSASARAYEQYF
J gene: TRBJ1-2; clone size: NA; D gene: NA; V gene: TRBV6-2/TRBV6-3; CDR3 DNA: TGTGCCAGCAGCCCTTCTAGACTGCGAGCTAACTATGGCTACACCTTC; CDR3 protein: CASSPSRLRANYGYTF
J gene: TRBJ1-1; clone size: NA; D gene: NA; V gene: TRBV18; CDR3 DNA: TGTGCCAGCTCACCAGCTCCCGACAGAATGAACACTGAAGCTTTCTTT; CDR3 protein: CASSPAPDRMNTEAFF
J gene: TRBJ2-7; clone size: NA; D gene: NA; V gene: TRBV18; CDR3 DNA: TGTGCCAGCTCACGAGGTCGGTCCTCCTACGAGCAGTACTTC; CDR3 protein: CASSRGRSSYEQYF
J gene: TRBJ2-3; clone size: NA; D gene: NA; V gene: TRBV28; CDR3 DNA: TGTGCCAGCAGCCTCGCGGGGACAGATACGCAGTATTTT; CDR3 protein: CASSLAGTDTQYF
J gene: TRBJ2-3; clone size: NA; D gene: NA; V gene: TRBV19; CDR3 DNA: TGTGCCAGTACCGCGGGCGAGACAGATACGCAGTATTTT; CDR3 protein: CASTAGETDTQYF
J gene: TRBJ2-2; clone size: NA; D gene: NA; V gene: TRBV5-5; CDR3 DNA: TGTGCCAGCAGCTTTGAGCTGAGAACCGGGGAGCTGTTTTTT; CDR3 protein: CASSFELRTGELFF
J gene: TRBJ2-1; clone size: NA; D gene: NA; V gene: TRBV24-1; CDR3 DNA: TGTGCCACCAGTGATTTTCGGCGGAGAAAGCACGATGAGCAGTTCTTC; CDR3 protein: CATSDFRRRKHDEQFF
J gene: TRBJ1-3; clone size: NA; D gene: NA; V gene: TRBV19; CDR3 DNA: TGTGCCAGTACTCGCGACTCTGGAAACACCATATATTTT; CDR3 protein: CASTRDSGNTIYF
J gene: TRBJ1-2; clone size: NA; D gene: NA; V gene: TRBV27; CDR3 DNA: TGTGCCAGCAGTTTGAGAGGAGGGTTCAACTATGGCTACACCTTC; CDR3 protein: CASSLRGGFNYGYTF
J gene: TRBJ2-3; clone size: NA; D gene: TRBD1; V gene: TRBV7-2; CDR3 DNA: TGTGCCAGCAGTCCAGACAGGGGTAGCACAGATACGCAGTATTTT; CDR3 protein: CASSPDRGSTDTQYF
J gene: TRBJ2-5; clone size: NA; D gene: NA; V gene: TRBV6-2/TRBV6-3; CDR3 DNA: TGTGCCAGCAGTTACTCCAGCGTGGAGACCCAGTACTTC; CDR3 protein: CASSYSSVETQYF
J gene: TRBJ1-4; clone size: NA; D gene: NA; V gene: TRBV28; CDR3 DNA: TGTGCCAGCAGCTCTAGAAGCAGGGGCGTTGGTGAAAAACTGTTTTTT; CDR3 protein: CASSSRSRGVGEKLFF
J gene: TRBJ2-1; clone size: NA; D gene: TRBD2; V gene: TRBV15; CDR3 DNA: TGTGCCACCAGCAGAGAAGGAGGACTAGCGGGAGTATATGGTGAGCAGTTCTTC; CDR3 protein: CATSREGGLAGVYGEQFF
J gene: TRBJ2-3; clone size: few; D gene: NA; V gene: TRBV12-5; CDR3 DNA: TGTGCTAGTGGTTTGCCCCTCCCGGCAGATACGCAGTATTTT; CDR3 protein: CASGLPLPADTQYF
J gene: TRBJ1-1; clone size: NA; D gene: TRBD1; V gene: TRBV28; CDR3 DNA: TGTGCCAGCAATACAGGGGGCACTGAAGCTTTCTTT; CDR3 protein: CASNTGGTEAFF
J gene: TRBJ2-4; clone size: NA; D gene: NA; V gene: TRBV5-1; CDR3 DNA: TGCGCCAGCAGCTTGGGAAGAACTCAAAACATTCAGTACTTC; CDR3 protein: CASSLGRTQNIQYF
J gene: TRBJ2-3; clone size: NA; D gene: TRBD2; V gene: TRBV9; CDR3 DNA: TGTGCCAGCGGCGAATTGACTAGCGGGGGGACAGATACGCAGTATTTT; CDR3 protein: CASGELTSGGTDTQYF
J gene: TRBJ2-7; clone size: NA; D gene: TRBD1; V gene: TRBV27; CDR3 DNA: TGTGCCAGCAGTTTGGGGACAGGGAGTTACGAGCAGTACTTC; CDR3 protein: CASSLGTGSYEQYF